Following are 6 T cell receptor beta chains from one sample sequenced in a study of blood T cell repertoires in COVID-19. Libraries were prepared by immunoSEQ multiplex PCR; TCRdb keeps only in-frame clonotypes and omits some of them. The sample includes more than 200,000 clones, about 85% of them seen just once. The sample was peripheral blood. Every receptor here comes from a man between 60 and 70 years old with acute or convalescent COVID-19.

The rearrangement links TRBV11-3 to TRBJ2-1; the match to TRBD1 covers 9 bases. Germline CDR1 is SGHNT and CDR2 is YENEEA. Unmatched junction bases numbered 11, after V lost 2 bases and J lost 3 bases. The length of the CDR3 is 18 residues. As DNA, the CDR3 is TGTGCCAGCAGCTTAAGGTTTGGGGGACAGGGCGTCTACAATGAGCAGTTCTTC. Translated: CASSLRFGGQGVYNEQFF.

The chain links TRBV5-8 to TRBJ2-5; perhaps TRBD1 as D (6 bases). The CDR3 extends over 14 amino acids. CDR1 is SGHTS and CDR2 is YDEGEE in the germline V gene. Trimming removed 4 bases at V and 0 bases at J, with 10 bases between. The CDR3 DNA reads TGTGCCAGCAGCCTCACAGGGAACCAAGAGACCCAGTACTTC. Its translation: CASSLTGNQETQYF. Using reference TRBV5-8 and TRBJ2-5 for the parts outside the CDR3, the full variable domain is EAGVTQSPTHLIKTRGQQATLRCSPISGHTSVYWYQQALGLGLQFLLWYDEGEERNRGNFPPRFSGRQFPNYSSELNVNALELEDSALYLCASSLTGNQETQYFGPGTRLLVL.

This clone has a single count. The V and J genes are TRBV20-1 and TRBJ2-1; TRBD2 agrees at 9 bases. This CDR3 contains 16 residues. The junction had 13 bases not matched to a gene; V was cut back by 3 bases and J by 7 bases. Looked up from germline, CDR1 is DFQATT and CDR2 is SNEGSKA (reference sequence). CDR3 protein: CSASPRLAGMLNEQFF. CDR3 nucleotides: TGCAGTGCTAGTCCCCGGCTAGCGGGGATGCTTAATGAGCAGTTCTTC.

V gene TRBV27 combines with J gene TRBJ2-7, with 15 bases matching TRBD2. Germline lookup yields CDR1 MNHEY and CDR2 SMNVEV (reference sequence). The CDR3 totals 15 residues. Trimming took 1 base from V and 9 from J; bases not matched to a gene: 4. In nucleotides, the CDR3 is TGTGCCAGCAGTTTATGGGGACTAGCGGGAGGTGGGCAGTACTTC. Translating gives CASSLWGLAGGGQYF.

This clone has just a few counts. J is TRBJ2-3 and V is TRBV6-4; the D gene is possibly TRBD1 (6 bases). Deletions cut 6 bases from V and 3 bases from J, with 13 bases between. The CDR3 has 14 amino acids. CDR1 and CDR2 (germline): MRHNA, SNTAGT. The CDR3 DNA reads TGTGCCAGCAGCCAACAGGGAATAACAGATACGCAGTATTTT. Translation gives CASSQQGITDTQYF.

V gene TRBV29-1 combines with J gene TRBJ2-3; D gene ambiguous. V lost 3 bases to trimming and J lost 3 bases, with 7 bases between them. CDR1 is SQVTM and CDR2 is ANQGSEA in the germline V gene. The CDR3 has 12 residues. CDR3 amino acids: CSVDGWTDTQYF. CDR3 in DNA: TGCAGCGTTGACGGTTGGACAGATACGCAGTATTTT.